A single sample is the source of the 21 T cell receptor beta chains below, sequenced in a study of T cell changes during pregnancy in multiple sclerosis. Using immunoSEQ multiplex PCR, the repertoire was profiled, and TCRdb retains in-frame clones only, with some absent. The table includes around 70,000 clones, about nine tenths detected once. Sequencing used CD4+ T cells from peripheral blood mononuclear cells, obtained after pregnancy. The receptors come from a female donor with multiple sclerosis, enrolled in a pregnancy study.

V gene TRBV5-1 combines with J gene TRBJ2-7; TRBD1 aligns across 9 bases. V gave up 0 bases and J gave up 4 bases; unmatched junction bases: 5. CDR3 size: 15 residues. Per germline, CDR1 SGHRS and CDR2 YFSETQ. This CDR3 reads CASSLAGTGWYEQYF. The CDR3, as DNA: TGCGCCAGCAGCTTGGCGGGGACAGGGTGGTACGAGCAGTACTTC.

This clone was picked up one time. The chain couples TRBV5-1 to TRBJ1-2, with 8 bases matching TRBD1. Trimming removed 4 bases from V and 2 bases from J; junction bases left unmatched: 7. There are 15 residues in the CDR3. Per germline, CDR1 SGHRS and CDR2 YFSETQ. The CDR3 loop reads CASSPGQGTNYGYTF. The CDR3, as DNA: TGCGCCAGCAGCCCTGGACAGGGAACGAACTATGGCTACACCTTC. The full variable domain, rest sourced from reference TRBV5-1 and TRBJ1-2, is KAGVTQTPRYLIKTRGQQVTLSCSPISGHRSVSWYQQTPGQGLQFLFEYFSETQRNKGNFPGRFSGRQFSNSRSEMNVSTLELGDSALYLCASSPGQGTNYGYTFGSGTRLTVV.

The CDR3 loop is CASSLESGRGFEQYF. The CDR3 region has the DNA TGTGCCAGCAGCTTAGAGTCCGGCAGGGGGTTCGAGCAGTACTTC. The chain has TRBV7-9 and TRBJ2-7; TRBD1 aligns across 7 bases. The junction had 9 bases not matched to a gene; V was cut back by 1 base and J by 6 bases. CDR3 length: 15 amino acids. Per germline, CDR1 SEHNR and CDR2 FQNEAQ (reference sequence).

The chain uses TRBV19 and TRBJ2-2; D not certain. CDR3 size: 12 residues. Trimming removed 3 bases at V and 9 bases at J, with 8 bases between. Germline V gene sequence: CDR1 LNHDA, CDR2 SQIVND (reference sequence). CDR3 sequence: CASSIFGRELFF. The CDR3 region has the DNA TGTGCCAGTAGTATCTTTGGCAGGGAGCTGTTTTTT.

The chain joins TRBV7-2 to TRBJ2-7; unclear D gene. The CDR3 runs 16 residues. Germline CDR1 and CDR2: SGHTA and FQGNSA. Trimming pared 1 base from V and 0 bases from J, leaving 13 bases between. CDR3: CASSLVGEASSYEQYF. The CDR3 region has the DNA TGTGCCAGCAGCTTAGTTGGAGAAGCGAGCTCCTACGAGCAGTACTTC. The full variable domain, completed using reference TRBV7-2 and TRBJ2-7, is GAGVSQSPSNKVTEKGKDVELRCDPISGHTALYWYRQSLGQGLEFLIYFQGNSAPDKSGLPSDRFSAERTGGSVSTLTIQRTQQEDSAVYLCASSLVGEASSYEQYFGPGTRLTVT.

J is TRBJ1-2 and V is TRBV11-3, with 8 bases matching TRBD1. The CDR3 runs to 18 residues. The junction had 13 bases not matched to a gene; V was cut back by 1 base and J by 3 bases. Germline V gene data show CDR1 as SGHNT and CDR2 as YENEEA. CDR3 bases: TGTGCCAGCAGCTTAGGCGGATCGAAGGGACAGGCGGACTATGGCTACACCTTC. This translates into CASSLGGSKGQADYGYTF.

This chain connects TRBV28 to TRBJ1-2; 11 bases are a match to TRBD1. The CDR3 contains 15 residues. V shed 5 bases, J shed 4 bases, and the junction held 6 bases outside the gene matches. Looked up from germline, CDR1 is MDHEN and CDR2 is SYDVKM. Written as DNA, the CDR3 is TGTGCCAGCAGTCGGACAGGGGGCGCTGGCTATGGCTACACCTTC. Translation: CASSRTGGAGYGYTF.

The chain has TRBV27 and TRBJ1-6; D is unresolved. V gave up 4 bases and J gave up 0 bases, with 7 bases separating them. CDR1 and CDR2 (germline): MNHEY, SMNVEV (reference sequence). This CDR3 comprises 15 residues. CDR3 sequence (DNA): TGTGCCAGCAGTTCCATCAGCTCCTATAATTCACCCCTCCACTTT. Translation gives CASSSISSYNSPLHF.

The genes are TRBV27 and TRBJ1-2; 7 bases fit TRBD1. With 2 bases clipped from V and 7 bases from J, the junction kept 10 bases outside the gene matches. This CDR3 spans 15 amino acids. The V gene's germline CDR1 is MNHEY and CDR2 SMNVEV (reference sequence). The CDR3, as DNA: TGTGCCAGCAGTTTAATCGGAAAGGGGGCGCGTGGCTACACCTTC. It codes for CASSLIGKGARGYTF.

This chain joins TRBV5-6 and TRBJ2-7; 7 positions agree with TRBD1. CDR3 size: 16 residues. J was trimmed by 1 base and V by 4 bases; bases with no gene match: 11. Germline V gives CDR1 SGHDT, CDR2 YYEEEE. The CDR3 is CASSPRQGTNSYEQYF. CDR3 in DNA: TGTGCCAGCAGCCCCCGACAGGGCACCAATTCCTACGAGCAGTACTTC. Looking up the rest from reference TRBV5-6 and TRBJ2-7 gives the full variable domain: DAGVTQSPTHLIKTRGQQVTLRCSPKSGHDTVSWYQQALGQGPQFIFQYYEEEERQRGNFPDRFSGHQFPNYSSELNVNALLLGDSALYLCASSPRQGTNSYEQYFGPGTRLTVT.

This chain joins TRBV11-2 and TRBJ1-6; D ambiguous. The CDR3 has 13 residues. Germline V lookup: CDR1 SGHAT, CDR2 FQNNGV. V lost 4 bases to trimming and J lost 6 bases, with 7 bases between them. This chain's CDR3 is CASSSLLNSPLHF. The CDR3 coding sequence is TGTGCCAGCAGCTCCCTACTTAATTCACCCCTCCACTTT.

CDR3 nucleotides: TGTGCCAGCAGTTTAAACAGAAATTCACCCCTCCACTTT. Protein sequence: CASSLNRNSPLHF. The chain has TRBV6-5 and TRBJ1-6, with D hard to call. The ends were cut back, 4 bases at V and 7 bases at J, with 8 bases in the middle. This CDR3 is 13 amino acids long. Germline V gene lookup returns CDR1 MNHEY and CDR2 SVGAGI.

The genes are TRBV6-1 and TRBJ1-2; the match to TRBD1 covers 8 bases. The CDR3 consists of 14 residues. J was trimmed by 0 bases and V by 6 bases; bases with no gene match: 3. Germline values: CDR1 MNHNS, CDR2 SASEGT. The CDR3 region has the DNA TGTGCCAGCAGGGAACAGGGGGCTAACTATGGCTACACCTTC. Protein sequence: CASREQGANYGYTF.

The rearrangement links TRBV5-4 to TRBJ1-2, with 10 bases fitting TRBD1. CDR3 length: 15 amino acids. The J segment lost 4 bases and the V segment lost 4 bases, leaving 7 bases of the junction unmatched. Germline loops: CDR1 SGHNT, CDR2 YYREEE (reference sequence). CDR3: CASSVGGQGSYGYTF. The DNA of the CDR3 is TGTGCCAGCAGCGTCGGGGGACAGGGGAGCTATGGCTACACCTTC.

CDR3 sequence (DNA): TGTGCCAGCAGTGAAAGTTTGGCAGGATCTTGGGGAAACACCATATATTTT. It is translated as CASSESLAGSWGNTIYF. The chain uses TRBV6-1 and TRBJ1-3; the D is unclear. The V gene lost 2 bases and the J gene lost 4 bases, with 18 bases spanning the gap. This CDR3 has 17 amino acids. Germline assignment: CDR1 MNHNS and CDR2 SASEGT.

The V call is TRBV11-2, the J call TRBJ2-3, with no clear D. The CDR3 contains 16 residues. The germline V gene encodes CDR1 SGHAT and CDR2 FQNNGV. V was shortened by 5 bases and J by 2 bases, with 17 bases between the two germline ends. CDR3 amino acids: CASSPITRSFTDTQYF. The CDR3 DNA reads TGTGCCAGCAGCCCGATCACGCGTAGCTTCACAGATACGCAGTATTTT. Filled out from reference TRBV11-2 and TRBJ2-3, the complete variable domain reads EAGVAQSPRYKIIEKRQSVAFWCNPISGHATLYWYQQILGQGPKLLIQFQNNGVVDDSQLPKDRFSAERLKGVDSTLKIQPAKLEDSAVYLCASSPITRSFTDTQYFGPGTRLTVL.

This clone was picked up a small number of times. CDR3: CASSIGSGTGVVAEQYF. The DNA of the CDR3 is TGTGCCAGTAGTATAGGTTCTGGGACAGGGGTAGTCGCGGAGCAGTACTTC. This sequence joins TRBV19 and TRBJ2-7; 10 bases map to TRBD1. The junction had 13 bases not matched to a gene; V was cut back by 1 base and J by 7 bases. Germline V gene data show CDR1 as LNHDA and CDR2 as SQIVND (reference sequence). This CDR3 is 17 amino acids long.

The chain is built from TRBV5-1 and TRBJ2-6; the D is unclear. Germline V gives CDR1 SGHRS, CDR2 YFSETQ. The V and J ends lost 0 bases and 0 bases respectively, with 7 bases between them. CDR3 size: 16 residues. The CDR3 spells CASSLGADSGANVLTF. CDR3 in DNA: TGCGCCAGCAGCTTGGGTGCGGACTCTGGGGCCAACGTCCTGACTTTC. Full variable domain (remainder filled in from reference TRBV5-1 and TRBJ2-6): KAGVTQTPRYLIKTRGQQVTLSCSPISGHRSVSWYQQTPGQGLQFLFEYFSETQRNKGNFPGRFSGRQFSNSRSEMNVSTLELGDSALYLCASSLGADSGANVLTFGAGSRLTVL.

Written as DNA, the CDR3 is TGTGCCAGCAGTGGAGGGACAGGGGGCGGCTACACCTTC. Protein: CASSGGTGGGYTF. The V and J genes are TRBV25-1 and TRBJ1-2; 12 bases map to TRBD1. This CDR3 is 13 amino acids long. Germline CDR1 is MGHDK and CDR2 is SYGVNS. Losses at the gene ends were 4 bases for V and 8 bases for J; bases not matched to a gene: 2.

V gene TRBV28 combines with J gene TRBJ2-1; maybe TRBD2 (6 bases). Per germline, CDR1 MDHEN and CDR2 SYDVKM. V lost 7 bases, J lost 5 bases, and 21 bases lay in between. This CDR3 is built from 16 residues. The CDR3 nucleotides read TGTGCCAGCACCTTGGGACGGGGGAAAGGGCACAATGAGCAGTTCTTC. Its translation: CASTLGRGKGHNEQFF.

The chain combines TRBV5-6 with TRBJ2-5; 7 bases match TRBD1. Looked up from germline, CDR1 is SGHDT and CDR2 is YYEEEE. The CDR3 is made up of 15 amino acids. The V gene end was trimmed by 0 bases and the J gene end by 4 bases; junction bases not matched to a gene: 6. CDR3 residues: CASSLGDRRRETQYF. CDR3 DNA: TGTGCCAGCAGCTTGGGGGACAGACGACGAGAGACCCAGTACTTC.